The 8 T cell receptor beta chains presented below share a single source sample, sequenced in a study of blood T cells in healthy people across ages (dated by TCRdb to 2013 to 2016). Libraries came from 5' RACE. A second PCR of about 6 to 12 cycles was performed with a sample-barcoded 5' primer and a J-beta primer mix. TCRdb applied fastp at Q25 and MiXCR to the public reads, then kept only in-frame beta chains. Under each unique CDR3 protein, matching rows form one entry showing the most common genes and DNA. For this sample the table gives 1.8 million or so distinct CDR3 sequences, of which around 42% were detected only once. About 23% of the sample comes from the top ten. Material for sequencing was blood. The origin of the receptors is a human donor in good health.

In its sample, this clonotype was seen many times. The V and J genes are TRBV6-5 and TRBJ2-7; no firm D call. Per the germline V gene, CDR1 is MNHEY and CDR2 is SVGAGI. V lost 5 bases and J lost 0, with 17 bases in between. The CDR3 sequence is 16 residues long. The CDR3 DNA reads TGTGCCAGCAGTACCCTTATAAACACGTACTCCTACGAGCAGTACTTC. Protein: CASSTLINTYSYEQYF.

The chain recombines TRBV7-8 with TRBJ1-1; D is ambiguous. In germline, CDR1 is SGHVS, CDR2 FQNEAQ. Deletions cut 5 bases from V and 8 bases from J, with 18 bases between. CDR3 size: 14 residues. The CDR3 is CASSHKASSPEAFF. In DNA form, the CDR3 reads TGTGCCAGCAGCCACAAGGCTAGTTCCCCCGAAGCTTTCTTT.

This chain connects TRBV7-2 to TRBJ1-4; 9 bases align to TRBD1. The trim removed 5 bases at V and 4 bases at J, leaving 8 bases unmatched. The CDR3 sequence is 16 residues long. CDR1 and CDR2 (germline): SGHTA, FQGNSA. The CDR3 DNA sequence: TGTGCCAGCAGCCCACAGGGGGCTCTGTTTAATGAAAAACTGTTTTTT. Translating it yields CASSPQGALFNEKLFF.

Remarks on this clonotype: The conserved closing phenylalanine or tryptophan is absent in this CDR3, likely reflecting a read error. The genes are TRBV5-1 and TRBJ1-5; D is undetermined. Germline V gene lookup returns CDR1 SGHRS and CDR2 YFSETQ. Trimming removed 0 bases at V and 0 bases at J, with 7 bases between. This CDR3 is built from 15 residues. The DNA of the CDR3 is TGCGCCAGCAGCTTGGGAGGGTATAGCAATCAGCCCCAGCATGTT. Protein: CASSLGGYSNQPQHV.

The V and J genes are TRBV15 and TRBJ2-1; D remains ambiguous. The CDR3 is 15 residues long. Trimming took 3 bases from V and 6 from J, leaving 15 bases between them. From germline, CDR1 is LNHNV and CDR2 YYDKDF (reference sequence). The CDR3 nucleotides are TGTGCCACCAGCAGGGCAACATCCCCCTTCAATGAGCAGTTCTTC. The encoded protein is CATSRATSPFNEQFF.

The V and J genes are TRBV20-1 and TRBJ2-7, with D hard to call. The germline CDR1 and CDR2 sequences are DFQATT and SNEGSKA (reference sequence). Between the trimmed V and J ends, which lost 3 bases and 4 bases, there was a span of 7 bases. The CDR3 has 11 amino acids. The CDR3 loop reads CSASTQYEQYF. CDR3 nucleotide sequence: TGCAGTGCTAGTACACAATACGAGCAGTACTTC.

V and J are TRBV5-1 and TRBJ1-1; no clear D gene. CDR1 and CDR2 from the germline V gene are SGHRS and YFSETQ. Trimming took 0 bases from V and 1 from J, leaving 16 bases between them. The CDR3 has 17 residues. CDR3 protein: CASSLGDCRPSNTEAFF. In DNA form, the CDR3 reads TGCGCCAGCAGCTTGGGCGACTGCCGTCCCTCGAACACTGAAGCTTTCTTT.

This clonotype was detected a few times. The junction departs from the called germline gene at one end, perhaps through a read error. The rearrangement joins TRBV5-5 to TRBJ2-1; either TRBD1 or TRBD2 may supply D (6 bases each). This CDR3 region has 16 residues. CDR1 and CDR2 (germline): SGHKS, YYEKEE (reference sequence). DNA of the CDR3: TGTGCCAACAGCTCGCTTCGGGGGCGCTCCTACAATGAGCAGTTCTTC. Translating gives CANSSLRGRSYNEQFF.